These 17 T cell receptor beta chains were all obtained from the same sample, sequenced in a study of shared clonotypes between healthy human individuals. Libraries were prepared by immunoSEQ multiplex PCR; TCRdb keeps only in-frame clonotypes and omits some of them. The sample holds about 2.4 million clones, roughly 93% seen once. The specimen sequenced was naive CD4+ T cells from PBMCs. Subset meaning: CD45RA+ positively selected. Every receptor here comes from a man aged 18 to 29 in good health. Some clones in this sample may be carry-over from other donors' samples.

The V gene is TRBV7-9, the J gene TRBJ2-1, with 13 bases fitting TRBD2. Trimming at V came to 5 bases and at J to 8 bases, leaving 6 bases not matched to a gene. The V gene's germline CDR1 is SEHNR and CDR2 FQNEAQ (reference sequence). The CDR3 runs to 15 residues. The DNA for the CDR3 is TGTGCCAGCAGCAAAGGACTAGCGGGAGTATATGAGCAGTTCTTC. Translated, it gives CASSKGLAGVYEQFF.

This chain's CDR3 is CASSPVSNTGELFF. CDR3 DNA sequence: TGTGCCAGCTCACCAGTCTCGAACACCGGGGAGCTGTTTTTT. This rearrangement joins TRBV18 to TRBJ2-2; no clear D gene. V was trimmed by 2 bases and J by 0 bases, leaving 4 bases between them. CDR3 length: 14 residues. The germline V gene encodes CDR1 KGHSH and CDR2 LQKENI.

The chain has TRBV5-1 and TRBJ2-5; the D gene is possibly TRBD1 (6 bases). Germline lookup yields CDR1 SGHRS and CDR2 YFSETQ. Trimming removed 3 bases from V and 5 bases from J, with 14 bases in between. The CDR3 totals 14 residues. The CDR3 DNA follows: TGCGCCAGCAGCTCCCAGGGGAGTAGGGAGACCCAGTACTTC. As protein: CASSSQGSRETQYF.

The rearrangement uses TRBV20-1 and TRBJ2-2; D is uncertain. V dropped 5 bases and J dropped 6 bases, with 7 bases sitting between them. CDR1 is DFQATT, CDR2 SNEGSKA, per germline (reference sequence). This CDR3 comprises 11 residues. DNA for the CDR3: TGCAGTGCTGAGGCCCCCGGGGAGCTGTTTTTT. Translation: CSAEAPGELFF.

To note about this clone: Other nucleotide sequences from this sample produce the same CDR3. The rearrangement joins TRBV5-1 to TRBJ2-1, with TRBD2 matching over 8 bases. V dropped 4 bases and J dropped 1; count of bases not matched to a gene: 1. Germline lookup yields CDR1 SGHRS and CDR2 YFSETQ. The CDR3 spans 14 residues. CDR3 region: CASSPGGSYNEQFF. The CDR3 nucleotides are TGCGCCAGCAGCCCGGGGGGGTCCTACAATGAGCAGTTCTTC.

This sequence joins TRBV6-5 and TRBJ1-3; D unresolved. Germline CDR1 is MNHEY and CDR2 is SVGAGI. V was pared by 11 bases and J by 3 bases, with 14 bases between. The CDR3 is made up of 13 amino acids. CDR3 nucleotide sequence: TGTGCCGTGGAGAAGCCCAGTGGAAACACCATATATTTT. As protein: CAVEKPSGNTIYF.

CDR3 amino acids: CATAGSPGETQYF. The CDR3 bases are TGCGCCACAGCCGGTAGCCCGGGGGAGACCCAGTACTTC. The chain links TRBV5-1 to TRBJ2-5; the D gene is possibly TRBD2 (5 bases). Germline CDR1 and CDR2: SGHRS and YFSETQ. CDR3 length: 13 residues. Trimming shortened V by 9 bases and J by 5 bases, and 17 bases separated the two germline ends. The whole variable domain, remainder taken from reference TRBV5-1 and TRBJ2-5, is KAGVTQTPRYLIKTRGQQVTLSCSPISGHRSVSWYQQTPGQGLQFLFEYFSETQRNKGNFPGRFSGRQFSNSRSEMNVSTLELGDSALYLCATAGSPGETQYFGPGTRLLVL.

This sequence joins TRBV6-5 and TRBJ1-4; possible D gene TRBD1, 5 bases. This CDR3 contains 15 residues. Germline CDR1 MNHEY, CDR2 SVGAGI. Trimming stripped 6 bases from V and 6 bases from J, with 17 bases between. The CDR3 region is CASRLGELRDEKLFF. The CDR3 coding sequence is TGTGCCAGCAGGTTAGGGGAATTAAGGGATGAAAAACTGTTTTTT.

Comments on this clone: Other DNA sequences in the same sample also yield this CDR3. The chain carries TRBV7-2 and TRBJ1-3; D is possibly TRBD1 (5 bases). Per germline, CDR1 SGHTA and CDR2 FQGNSA. Deletions cut 3 bases from V and 0 bases from J, with 9 bases between. The CDR3 runs 15 residues. For the CDR3, the DNA is TGTGCCAGCAGCTTGGGGGGGAGCTCTGGAAACACCATATATTTT. This codes for CASSLGGSSGNTIYF. Complete variable domain (other parts from reference TRBV7-2 and TRBJ1-3): GAGVSQSPSNKVTEKGKDVELRCDPISGHTALYWYRQSLGQGLEFLIYFQGNSAPDKSGLPSDRFSAERTGGSVSTLTIQRTQQEDSAVYLCASSLGGSSGNTIYFGEGSWLTVV.

This clone was seen a single time. V is TRBV6-1 and J is TRBJ1-2; possibly TRBD1 for D (6 bases). Germline lookup yields CDR1 MNHNS and CDR2 SASEGT. This CDR3 contains 15 residues. With 4 bases removed from V and 0 bases from J, the gap between germline ends came to 12 bases. The CDR3 reads CASSGAQGSNYGYTF. In nucleotides, the CDR3 is TGTGCCAGCAGTGGAGCACAGGGATCTAACTATGGCTACACCTTC.

This chain joins TRBV4-3 and TRBJ2-3; 11 positions agree with TRBD2. The germline V gene has CDR1 LGHNA and CDR2 YSLEER. V trimming: 1 base; J trimming: 5 bases; junction bases outside the gene matches: 5. The CDR3 covers 16 residues. This CDR3 is CASSQGRGLAGDTQYF. CDR3 in DNA: TGCGCCAGCAGCCAAGGACGCGGACTAGCGGGAGATACGCAGTATTTT.

The chain employs TRBV5-1 and TRBJ2-7; 9 nucleotides agree with TRBD1. CDR3 size: 14 residues. After removal of 2 bases from V and 5 bases from J, the junction contained 5 bases not matched to a gene. Germline CDR1 SGHRS, CDR2 YFSETQ. This CDR3 reads CASSLQGALNEQYF. For the CDR3, the DNA is TGCGCCAGCAGCTTACAGGGGGCGCTCAACGAGCAGTACTTC.

The chain links TRBV28 to TRBJ2-1; D not certain. Trimming took off 3 bases at V and 5 bases at J, with 11 bases between the two ends. Germline V lookup: CDR1 MDHEN, CDR2 SYDVKM. The CDR3 covers 14 residues. Here the CDR3 DNA reads TGTGCCAGCAGTTTCTTGCGGAGCAACAATGAGCAGTTCTTC. This codes for CASSFLRSNNEQFF.

The chain joins TRBV5-1 to TRBJ1-4, with D possibly being TRBD1 (6 bases). This CDR3 has 14 residues. V was pared by 2 bases and J by 8 bases, with 13 bases between. The germline gives CDR1 SGHRS, CDR2 YFSETQ. The CDR3 sequence: CASSLIPQGEKLFF. CDR3 bases: TGCGCCAGCAGCTTAATACCTCAGGGGGAAAAACTGTTTTTT.

V and J are TRBV6-5 and TRBJ2-1, with D perhaps given as TRBD1 or TRBD2 (5 bases each). CDR3 length: 12 residues. Germline V lookup: CDR1 MNHEY, CDR2 SVGAGI. V dropped 2 bases and J dropped 13 bases, with 12 bases sitting between them. Here the CDR3 DNA reads TGTGCCAGCAGTTACCGAGGCCGGGGCCAGTTCTTC. It is translated as CASSYRGRGQFF.

The chain links TRBV5-1 to TRBJ2-3, with D possibly being TRBD1 (7 bases). Trimming took off 4 bases at V and 2 bases at J, with 14 bases between the two ends. CDR3 length: 15 amino acids. CDR1 SGHRS and CDR2 YFSETQ come from the germline V gene. The CDR3 sequence is CASSGGTANTDTQYF. As DNA, the CDR3 is TGCGCCAGCAGCGGCGGGACAGCCAACACAGATACGCAGTATTTT.

The chain recombines TRBV5-4 with TRBJ2-2; 8 bases agree with TRBD2. The CDR3 has 15 amino acids. Germline CDR1 SGHNT, CDR2 YYREEE (reference sequence). Trimming took 4 bases from V and 7 from J; bases not matched to a gene: 9. The CDR3, as DNA: TGTGCCAGCAGCCATAAGCGGGAGTACAACGGGGAGCTGTTTTTT. This sequence encodes CASSHKREYNGELFF.